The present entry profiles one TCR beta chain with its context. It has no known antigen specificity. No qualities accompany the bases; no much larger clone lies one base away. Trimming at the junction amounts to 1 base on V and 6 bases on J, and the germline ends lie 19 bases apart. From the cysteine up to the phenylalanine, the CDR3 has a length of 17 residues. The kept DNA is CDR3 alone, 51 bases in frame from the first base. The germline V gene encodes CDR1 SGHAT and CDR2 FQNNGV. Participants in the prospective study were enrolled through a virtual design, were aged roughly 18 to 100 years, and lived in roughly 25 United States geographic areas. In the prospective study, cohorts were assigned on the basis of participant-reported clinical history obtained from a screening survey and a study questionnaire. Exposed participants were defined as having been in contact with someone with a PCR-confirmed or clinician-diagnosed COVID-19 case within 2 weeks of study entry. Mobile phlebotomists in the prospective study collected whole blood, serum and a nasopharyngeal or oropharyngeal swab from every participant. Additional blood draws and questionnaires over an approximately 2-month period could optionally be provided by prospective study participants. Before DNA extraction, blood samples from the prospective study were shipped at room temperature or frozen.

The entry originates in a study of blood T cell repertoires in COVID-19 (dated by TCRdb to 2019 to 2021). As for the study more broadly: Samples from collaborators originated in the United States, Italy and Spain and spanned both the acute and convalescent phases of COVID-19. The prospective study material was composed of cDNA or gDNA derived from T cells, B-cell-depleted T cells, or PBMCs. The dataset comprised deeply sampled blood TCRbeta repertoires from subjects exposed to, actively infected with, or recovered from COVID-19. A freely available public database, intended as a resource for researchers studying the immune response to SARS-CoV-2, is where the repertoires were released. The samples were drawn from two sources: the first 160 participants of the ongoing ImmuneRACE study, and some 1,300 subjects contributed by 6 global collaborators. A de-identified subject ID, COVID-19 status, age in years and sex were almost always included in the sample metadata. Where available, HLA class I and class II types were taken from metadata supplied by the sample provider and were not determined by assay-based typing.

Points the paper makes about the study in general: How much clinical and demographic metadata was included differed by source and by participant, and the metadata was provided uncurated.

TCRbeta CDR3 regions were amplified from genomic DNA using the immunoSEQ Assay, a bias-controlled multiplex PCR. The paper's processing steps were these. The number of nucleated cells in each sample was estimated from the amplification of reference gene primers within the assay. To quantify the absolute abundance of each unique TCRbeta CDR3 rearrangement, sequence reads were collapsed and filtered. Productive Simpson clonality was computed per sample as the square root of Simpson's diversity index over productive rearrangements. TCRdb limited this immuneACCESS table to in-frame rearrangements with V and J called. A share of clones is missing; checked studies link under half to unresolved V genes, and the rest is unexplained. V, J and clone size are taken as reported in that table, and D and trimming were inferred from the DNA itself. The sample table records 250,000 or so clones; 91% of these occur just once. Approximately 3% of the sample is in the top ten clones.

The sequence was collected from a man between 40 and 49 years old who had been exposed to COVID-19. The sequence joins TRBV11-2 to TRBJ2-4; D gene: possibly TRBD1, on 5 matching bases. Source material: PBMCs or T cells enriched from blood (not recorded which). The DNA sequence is TGTGCCAGCAGCTTAGCCCCCCTAAGGGGTGAATTAAACATTCAGTACTTC. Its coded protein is CASSLAPLRGELNIQYF.